This T cell receptor (beta chain) was profiled in a study of cytomegalovirus exposure and HLA in healthy donors. Study results and caveats: The study listed under 200 cytomegalovirus-associated TCR beta chains. Earlier analysis found most TCR beta V segments productive about 87% or about 30% of the time.

With 60 Vbeta and 13 Jbeta primers, the PCR was carried out. Sequencing was performed with immunoSEQ multiplex PCR; in TCRdb, only in-frame clones are kept and a portion is missing. This sample's clone table lists roughly 110,000 clones. After removal of 0 bases from V and 9 bases from J, the junction contained 4 bases not matched to a gene. The CDR3 runs 15 residues. A word on this clone: The target antigen is unknown.

This chain connects TRBV5-7 to TRBJ2-1; 12 positions match TRBD2. TRBV5-7 is reported as an ORF; its role is uncertain. This TCR was recovered from a man between 25 and 39 years old in good health and CMV-seronegative. The sample taken for sequencing was PBMCs. The CDR3 reads CASSLVLAGGLEQFF. The CDR3 DNA is TGTGCCAGCAGCTTGGTTCTAGCGGGGGGGCTTGAGCAGTTCTTC.